The sequence of this TCR beta chain was determined in a study of T cells after yellow fever vaccination (dated by TCRdb to about 2019). For context, the study as a whole: The SMART-Seq v4 Ultra Low Input RNA kit was used to prepare libraries from fractions with low cell numbers. To follow T-cell clones before and after primary and booster YFV17D yellow fever vaccination, bulk TCR alpha and beta repertoires were sequenced over time. Two healthy male donors, one aged 18 to 29 and one aged 30 to 39 years, made up the cohort. Blood was collected at multiple timepoints before and after primary and secondary immunization, and bulk PBMC replicates and cell subsets were isolated. Beyond this particular receptor, the publication reports: Computational filtering was required because FACS-sorted repertoires could contain abundant contaminating clonotypes from the bulk population. Because only a couple of donors were included in the study, the extent to which the findings can be generalized is limited. After the booster, most clones that had expanded after primary vaccination were detected again (about 95% of CD4 and more than 85% of CD8), suggesting broad maintenance of memory. Compared with the primary T-cell response, the secondary T-cell response was faster but weaker, reaching its peak on day 5 rather than on day 15. A small share of clonotypes occurred in both CD4 and CD8 compartments, likely arising from convergent recombination.

To note about this clonotype: Its specific antigen is unknown. No quality values exist for individual bases; no much larger clone is one base distant.

Synthesis of TCR cDNA relied on 5'RACE template switching, a step that introduced a universal primer site along with unique molecular identifiers. cDNA synthesis was primed from both the TCR alpha and TCR beta constant segments. Libraries were amplified in two PCR steps, with sample barcodes and sequencing adapters added in the second step. Sequencing of libraries was done on Illumina HiSeq 2500 (2x100 bp) or NovaSeq (2x150 bp). Under the source paper's analysis protocol: MIGEC handled demultiplexing of reads and collapsing into UMI consensus sequences, while MiXCR performed V(D)J alignment. Using edgeR on replicate PBMC samples, clonotypes were called vaccine-responding if FDR was below 0.01 and the log2 fold change was above 5 up to day 15. CD4 or CD8 identity was assigned to each bulk clonotype according to whether the clonotype was present at higher abundance in the sequenced CD4 repertoire or the sequenced CD8 repertoire. TCRdb reworked the public reads: Q25 trimming with fastp, MiXCR clone assembly, productive beta chains retained. Records with the same CDR3 protein are collapsed into one entry carrying the most frequent genes and DNA. These V and J calls derive from TCRdb rather than the authors' analysis. Counted in this sample were almost 600,000 distinct CDR3 sequences; less than 15% of them appeared once. Jointly, the top ten make up more than 13% of the sample.

The intended sense of this specimen's treatment or condition label: live attenuated yellow fever vaccine strain. At each blood-draw timepoint, two biological replicates of bulk PBMCs were obtained. PBMCs were isolated from peripheral blood using a standard Ficoll-Paque protocol. TriZol was used to extract RNA from bulk PBMCs, from CD4 and CD8 fractions, and from dextramer-positive and dextramer-negative fractions. Material: PBMCs, obtained on the day of the yellow fever booster vaccination. The clonotype originates from a man aged 30-40 years who received the YFV17D yellow fever vaccine.

This receptor has the CDR3 CASSLPAGQETQYF. The DNA sequence reads TGTGCCAGCAGCTTACCAGCGGGACAAGAGACCCAGTACTTC. The chain joins TRBV11-2 to TRBJ2-5, and TRBD2 matches 7 of the central bases. The germline V gene specifies SGHAT as CDR1 and FQNNGV as CDR2. From cysteine to phenylalanine, the CDR3 is 14 amino acids long. CDR3 DNA only is kept here, 42 bases in frame from base 1. At the junction V is shortened by 2 bases and J by 2 bases; bases outside the gene matches: 2.